These T cell receptor beta chains were read from a single sample in a study of T cell responses to AZD1222 COVID-19 vaccine. Libraries were prepared by immunoSEQ multiplex PCR; TCRdb keeps only in-frame clonotypes and omits some of them. The sample has 170,000 or so clones; around nine tenths are singletons. The sample consisted of peripheral blood, taken 28 days after the second AZD1222 dose. The receptors shown here come from an adult who received the AZD1222 COVID-19 vaccine. Each CDR3 is given with its conserved first and last residue. Each record gives: V gene, J gene, D gene, clone size, CDR3 DNA, CDR3 protein. A D gene is named only where the DNA matches it firmly. Size tells how often a clone was seen (once, few, many) or the class of an expanded clone, and some rows leave it out.

TRBV3-1/TRBV3-2	TRBJ2-3	NA	NA	TGTGCCAGCAGCCAGGTCAAAGGGCCCACAGATACGCAGTATTTT	CASSQVKGPTDTQYF
TRBV30	TRBJ1-1	NA	once	TGTGCCTGGAGTGCCAACCTGGGGGGGGTGAACACTGAAGCTTTCTTT	CAWSANLGGVNTEAFF
TRBV5-1	TRBJ2-3	TRBD2	NA	TGCGCCAGCAGCTTGGGACTAGCGGGGGGCACAGATACGCAGTATTTT	CASSLGLAGGTDTQYF
TRBV20-1	TRBJ1-1	NA	NA	TGCAGTGCTAGCGGGGATGGGGAAGCTTTCTTT	CSASGDGEAFF
TRBV9	TRBJ1-2	NA	NA	TGTGCCAGCAGCGTAGCTCCGGGACTGCCCTATGGCTACACCTTC	CASSVAPGLPYGYTF
TRBV29-1	TRBJ2-1	TRBD2	NA	TGCAGCGTTGGGGGAGGGACTAGCGGGTACGATGAGCAGTTCTTC	CSVGGGTSGYDEQFF
TRBV5-5	TRBJ1-6	NA	few	TGTGCCAGCAGCTTGGCTTTAAGGGGGAACCCGGGGAATTCACCCCTCCACTTT	CASSLALRGNPGNSPLHF
TRBV29-1	TRBJ2-6	NA	NA	TGCAGCGTTGAGTACAAGCGCTCTGGGGCCAACGTCCTGACTTTC	CSVEYKRSGANVLTF
TRBV6-2/TRBV6-3	TRBJ2-1	NA	NA	TGTGCCAGCAGCGACAGGTACAATGAGCAGTTCTTC	CASSDRYNEQFF
TRBV6-2/TRBV6-3	TRBJ2-3	TRBD1	NA	TGTGCCAGCAGTTACGATGGACAGGGAGAGGGCACAGATACGCAGTATTTT	CASSYDGQGEGTDTQYF
TRBV15	TRBJ1-1	NA	once	TGTGCCACCAGCAGGACGAATGGGGGTGAAGCTTTCTTT	CATSRTNGGEAFF
TRBV3-1/TRBV3-2	TRBJ2-7	NA	few	TGTGCCAGCAGCCAAGGACCGGATAGCGGCGAGCAGTACTTC	CASSQGPDSGEQYF
TRBV3-1/TRBV3-2	TRBJ2-1	TRBD2	NA	TGTGCCAGCATCGACTGGACTAGCGGGGTGAGTAATGAGCAGTTCTTC	CASIDWTSGVSNEQFF
TRBV28	TRBJ2-1	NA	once	TGTGCCAGCAGTTTATTGCGCGGGGACGGGGGCAATGAGCAGTTCTTC	CASSLLRGDGGNEQFF
TRBV5-4	TRBJ2-2	TRBD2	NA	TGTGCCAGCAGCTTCGCTTGGGACTACACGAACACCGGGGAGCTGTTTTTT	CASSFAWDYTNTGELFF
TRBV7-3	TRBJ2-2	NA	NA	TGTGCCAGCAGCTTTCGGGCAGGGAATGCCGGGGAGCTGTTTTTT	CASSFRAGNAGELFF
TRBV28	TRBJ1-6	NA	few	TGTGCCAGCAGTTTATTATCCCCCTTGGGGTCACCCCTCCACTTT	CASSLLSPLGSPLHF
TRBV7-2	TRBJ2-3	NA	NA	TGTGCCAGCAGCCCCCTGCTAGGGGGTACAGATACGCAGTATTTT	CASSPLLGGTDTQYF